Listed here are 32 T cell receptor beta chains from one sample, sequenced in a study of blood T cell repertoires in COVID-19. Only in-frame clones appear in the TCRdb table, and some are missing; sequencing was by immunoSEQ multiplex PCR. The sample yields roughly 90,000 clones, 85% seen once. Sequences were obtained from peripheral blood. The receptors come from an elderly man with acute or convalescent COVID-19.

The chain employs TRBV6-6 and TRBJ2-7; a weak D match, TRBD1 (6 bases). Germline CDR1 is MNHNY and CDR2 is SVGAGI (reference sequence). Between the trimmed V and J ends, which lost 6 bases and 5 bases, there was a span of 20 bases. The CDR3 extends over 15 amino acids. The CDR3 coding sequence is TGTGCCAGCAGGCCCCCGGGACACTTACCTGACGAGCAGTACTTC. Its protein product is CASRPPGHLPDEQYF.

This rearrangement joins TRBV5-4 to TRBJ2-1; D perhaps matches TRBD1 (5 bases). This CDR3 region has 15 residues. The germline V and J ends were trimmed by 1 base and 7 bases, with 15 bases remaining between them. Germline V gene data show CDR1 as SGHNT and CDR2 as YYREEE (reference sequence). Written as DNA, the CDR3 is TGTGCCAGCAGCTTGCCCCATCCCTACAGGAATGAGCAGTTCTTC. Amino acid sequence: CASSLPHPYRNEQFF.

J is TRBJ2-7 and V is TRBV4-1, with TRBD1 matching 8 bases. After removal of 4 bases from V and 3 bases from J, the junction contained 5 bases not matched to a gene. Germline V CDR1 and CDR2: MGHRA, YSYEKL. This CDR3 contains 14 residues. DNA for the CDR3: TGCGCCAGCAGCCCCGTCGACAGGGGCTACGAGCAGTACTTC. Its protein is CASSPVDRGYEQYF.

The chain recombines TRBV27 with TRBJ2-7, with D maybe TRBD2 (5 bases). Germline V gene lookup returns CDR1 MNHEY and CDR2 SMNVEV (reference sequence). The CDR3 totals 14 residues. The V end was cut by 7 bases, the J end by 3 bases, with 16 bases between. The chain's CDR3 is CASTPGGGNYEQYF. The CDR3 DNA sequence: TGTGCCAGCACCCCCGGAGGAGGCAACTACGAGCAGTACTTC.

This clone was detected only once. V gene TRBV11-3 combines with J gene TRBJ2-3; D possibly corresponds to TRBD1 (5 bases). The CDR3 is made up of 16 amino acids. Deletions cut 0 bases from V and 3 bases from J, with 13 bases between. Germline loops: CDR1 SGHNT, CDR2 YENEEA. The CDR3 nucleotides are TGTGCCAGCAGCTTAGATGGGGCCGGTTTGACAGATACGCAGTATTTT. This gives the protein CASSLDGAGLTDTQYF.

The genes are TRBV14 and TRBJ2-7, with 11 bases lining up with TRBD2. The CDR3 has 16 residues. V was pared by 0 bases and J by 4 bases, with 5 bases of the junction left unmatched. Germline V gene lookup returns CDR1 SGHDN and CDR2 FVKESK. The CDR3 DNA is TGTGCCAGCAGCCAAGAATTAGTAGCGGGAGGGTACGAGCAGTACTTC. As protein: CASSQELVAGGYEQYF. Full variable domain (missing parts from reference TRBV14 and TRBJ2-7): EAGVTQFPSHSVIEKGQTVTLRCDPISGHDNLYWYRRVMGKEIKFLLHFVKESKQDESGMPNNRFLAERTGGTYSTLKVQPAELEDSGVYFCASSQELVAGGYEQYFGPGTRLTVT.

This clone was observed a single time. V usage is TRBV7-8 and J usage is TRBJ1-6; 9 bases map to TRBD1. The CDR3 totals 15 residues. The germline CDR1 and CDR2 sequences are SGHVS and FQNEAQ. J gave up 9 bases and V 1 base, and 4 bases lay outside the gene matches. The CDR3 bases are TGTGCCAGCAGCTTAGGACAGGGGGAAACTTCACCCCTCCACTTT. It yields the protein CASSLGQGETSPLHF.

The chain links TRBV6-1 to TRBJ2-2; weak D call: TRBD2 (6 bases). With 8 bases removed from V and 7 bases from J, the gap between germline ends came to 11 bases. The germline CDR1 and CDR2 sequences are MNHNS and SASEGT. There are 12 residues in the CDR3. The CDR3 region has the DNA TGTGCCAGCGGCGGGATGAGCGGGGAGCTGTTTTTT. Amino acids: CASGGMSGELFF.

This sequence joins TRBV7-3 and TRBJ1-1, with D perhaps matching TRBD1 (5 bases). V gave up 3 bases and J gave up 9 bases, with 14 bases separating them. The CDR3 contains 13 residues. CDR1 and CDR2 from the germline V gene are SGHTA and FQGTGA. The CDR3 nucleotides read TGTGCCAGCAGCTTTTCACAGGACAAAAAAGCTTTCTTT. It yields the protein CASSFSQDKKAFF.

The chain recombines TRBV3-1 (or the pseudogene TRBV3-2) with TRBJ1-4; 7 bases match TRBD1. CDR3 size: 15 residues. Trimming cost V 4 bases and J 14 bases; bases outside gene matches: 16. The V gene's germline CDR1 is LGHDT and CDR2 YNNKEL (reference sequence). For the CDR3, the DNA is TGTGCCAGCAGCCTAAGAGGGACAGCCCTAGCTAGGCTGTTTTTT. This encodes CASSLRGTALARLFF.

The chain has TRBV19 and TRBJ1-2; D is possibly TRBD1 (5 bases). CDR1 LNHDA and CDR2 SQIVND come from the germline V gene (reference sequence). CDR3 size: 12 residues. The ends were cut back, 5 bases at V and 3 bases at J, with 7 bases in the middle. In DNA, the CDR3 is TGTGCCAGTAGTTTCAGGGACTATGGCTACACCTTC. Protein product: CASSFRDYGYTF.

This clone occurred a few times. This chain connects TRBV6-2 or TRBV6-3 to TRBJ2-3, with TRBD2 matching 13 bases. Trimming at V came to 4 bases and at J to 2 bases, leaving 3 bases not matched to a gene. This CDR3 has 16 amino acids. Germline CDR1 and CDR2: MNHEY and SVGEGT. The CDR3 nucleotides are TGTGCCAGCAGTTCGGGACTAGCGGGATTCACAGATACGCAGTATTTT. This encodes CASSSGLAGFTDTQYF.

V and J are TRBV6-5 and TRBJ2-3, with TRBD1 matching 8 bases. Germline CDR1 reads MNHEY; CDR2 reads SVGAGI. V shed 6 bases, J shed 2 bases, and the junction held 4 bases outside the gene matches. The CDR3 is 14 residues long. The CDR3 DNA reads TGTGCCAGCAGGCCACAGGGGGTCACAGATACGCAGTATTTT. It specifies CASRPQGVTDTQYF.

The V call is TRBV18, the J call TRBJ2-3, with TRBD2 identical over 12 bases. Germline CDR1 reads KGHSH; CDR2 reads LQKENI. The CDR3 is made up of 18 amino acids. V lost 6 bases and J lost 0; bases outside the gene matches: 10. The CDR3 coding sequence is TGTGCCAGCTCCCCGCTAGCGGGAGGGCCGACTAGCACAGATACGCAGTATTTT. As protein: CASSPLAGGPTSTDTQYF. The full variable domain, completed using reference TRBV18 and TRBJ2-3, is NAGVMQNPRHLVRRRGQEARLRCSPMKGHSHVYWYRQLPEEGLKFMVYLQKENIIDESGMPKERFSAEFPKEGPSILRIQQVVRGDSAAYFCASSPLAGGPTSTDTQYFGPGTRLTVL.

The J gene is TRBJ1-2, the V gene TRBV7-2, with TRBD1 as a possible D gene (5 bases). Per the germline V gene, CDR1 is SGHTA and CDR2 is FQGNSA. V shed 2 bases and J shed 5 bases, with 12 bases lying between them. The CDR3 runs 14 residues. The CDR3: CASSLNQGRYGYTF. The CDR3 DNA follows: TGTGCCAGCAGCTTAAACCAGGGCCGGTATGGCTACACCTTC.

The chain recombines TRBV25-1 with TRBJ2-7; D is perhaps TRBD2 (6 bases). V was cut by 3 bases and J by 4 bases, with 13 bases left in between. The germline V gene has CDR1 MGHDK and CDR2 SYGVNS. The CDR3 runs to 14 residues. For the CDR3, the DNA is TGTGCCAGCAGTGACGGTAGCGGCCCATACGAGCAGTACTTC. Its protein product is CASSDGSGPYEQYF.

CDR3: CASSPSRSGRYTGELFF. CDR3 DNA sequence: TGTGCCAGCAGTCCCTCGAGGAGCGGGAGATACACCGGGGAGCTGTTTTTT. V and J are TRBV28 and TRBJ2-2; TRBD2 matches at 8 bases. The V gene end was trimmed by 5 bases and the J gene end by 3 bases; junction bases not matched to a gene: 11. CDR1 is MDHEN and CDR2 is SYDVKM in the germline V gene. The CDR3 loop spans 17 amino acids.

V usage is TRBV18 and J usage is TRBJ1-6; D is unclear. The CDR3 contains 14 residues. Per the germline V gene, CDR1 is KGHSH and CDR2 is LQKENI. V was trimmed by 3 bases and J by 7 bases, leaving 10 bases between them. CDR3: CASSPSPGNSPLHF. The CDR3 nucleotides are TGTGCCAGCTCACCCTCCCCGGGAAATTCACCCCTCCACTTT.

The V and J genes are TRBV5-4 and TRBJ2-1, with 13 bases identical to TRBD2. The V segment lost 1 base and the J segment 8 bases; nucleotides outside the gene matches: 6. The CDR3 totals 16 residues. Per germline, CDR1 SGHNT and CDR2 YYREEE (reference sequence). The CDR3 loop reads CASSLRLAGGMDEQFF. The DNA of the CDR3 is TGTGCCAGCAGCTTGCGACTAGCGGGAGGTATGGATGAGCAGTTCTTC.

The chain has TRBV5-6 and TRBJ1-4; tentatively, D is TRBD1 (6 bases). Germline V gene data show CDR1 as SGHDT and CDR2 as YYEEEE. The CDR3 is 14 amino acids. V was trimmed by 1 base and J by 7 bases, leaving 11 bases between them. The CDR3 DNA follows: TGTGCCAGCAGCTTGCAGGGGTTAGTTGAAAAACTGTTTTTT. Translated, it gives CASSLQGLVEKLFF.

This clone was seen just once. V is TRBV25-1 and J is TRBJ2-1; 11 positions match TRBD1. Per the germline V gene, CDR1 is MGHDK and CDR2 is SYGVNS. The V and J ends lost 2 bases and 4 bases, in that order; junction bases with no gene match: 4. This CDR3 spans 16 amino acids. CDR3 nucleotides: TGTGCCAGCAGTGAACAGGACAGGGGGCCTTACAATGAGCAGTTCTTC. Protein sequence: CASSEQDRGPYNEQFF.

The chain couples TRBV11-3 to TRBJ2-2; tentative D call: TRBD1 (5 bases). Between the trimmed V and J ends, which lost 3 bases and 3 bases, there was a span of 11 bases. The CDR3 has 15 amino acids. The germline gives CDR1 SGHNT, CDR2 YENEEA. DNA of the CDR3: TGTGCCAGCAGCTTCAAGGACACGTACACCGGGGAGCTGTTTTTT. Its translation: CASSFKDTYTGELFF.

V gene TRBV24-1 combines with J gene TRBJ2-5, with 8 bases identical to TRBD1. Germline CDR1 KGHDR, CDR2 SFDVKD. Trimming removed 3 bases from V and 2 bases from J; junction bases left unmatched: 7. This CDR3 has 16 amino acids. The CDR3 here is CATSDETGTGQETQYF. CDR3 in DNA: TGTGCCACCAGTGATGAGACCGGGACAGGACAAGAGACCCAGTACTTC.

The chain is built from TRBV6-6 and TRBJ1-1; D gene uncertain. CDR3 size: 14 residues. The V gene's germline CDR1 is MNHNY and CDR2 SVGAGI (reference sequence). Between the trimmed V and J ends, which lost 2 bases and 1 base, there was a span of 8 bases. The CDR3 bases are TGTGCCAGCAGTTACCCGGCGGGGAACACTGAAGCTTTCTTT. Amino acids: CASSYPAGNTEAFF.

This rearrangement joins TRBV3-1 (or the pseudogene TRBV3-2) to TRBJ1-1, with D possibly matching TRBD1 (5 bases). Germline V gives CDR1 LGHDT, CDR2 YNNKEL (reference sequence). Trimming removed 1 base from V and 4 bases from J, with 10 bases in between. The CDR3 runs 14 residues. The CDR3 here is CASSQARQSTEAFF. In nucleotides, the CDR3 is TGTGCCAGCAGCCAAGCGCGACAGAGCACTGAAGCTTTCTTT.

The rearrangement joins TRBV29-1 to TRBJ2-7; TRBD2 matches at 13 bases. Germline CDR1 and CDR2: SQVTM and ANQGSEA. There are 15 residues in the CDR3. V shed 4 bases, J shed 8 bases, and the junction held 11 bases outside the gene matches. Here the CDR3 DNA reads TGCAGCGTTGCCGGGGAGGGACTAGCGGGAAGTAAGCAGTACTTC. Translation gives CSVAGEGLAGSKQYF.

The chain recombines TRBV28 with TRBJ2-5, with TRBD1 matching 9 bases. V was pared by 5 bases and J by 4 bases, with 11 bases of the junction left unmatched. The CDR3 consists of 16 residues. Germline CDR1 and CDR2: MDHEN and SYDVKM. As DNA, the CDR3 is TGTGCCAGCAGTCCCTACACAGGGGGCGCGGGAGAGACCCAGTACTTC. Translated: CASSPYTGGAGETQYF.

V gene TRBV29-1 combines with J gene TRBJ1-3; 9 bases map to TRBD1. This CDR3 has 13 amino acids. Trimming removed 1 base from V and 6 bases from J; junction bases left unmatched: 1. CDR1 SQVTM and CDR2 ANQGSEA come from the germline V gene. This CDR3 is CSVEGTGENTIYF. The CDR3, as DNA: TGCAGCGTTGAAGGGACAGGGGAAAACACCATATATTTT.

This clone turned up a few times. This chain uses TRBV2 with TRBJ2-2; no clear D gene. Trimming stripped 4 bases from V and 5 bases from J, with 11 bases between. The V gene's germline CDR1 is SNHLY and CDR2 FYNNEI. CDR3 length: 14 residues. The CDR3: CASSGSGGTGELFF. In DNA, the CDR3 is TGTGCCAGCAGTGGCAGTGGCGGTACCGGGGAGCTGTTTTTT.

The genes are TRBV30 and TRBJ1-5; D might be TRBD1 (6 bases). The CDR3 spans 12 residues. The germline CDR1 and CDR2 sequences are GTSNPN and SVGIG (reference sequence). V shed 5 bases and J shed 9 bases, with 14 bases lying between them. Here the CDR3 DNA reads TGTGCCTGGGGACAGCCAAATGCGCCCCAGCATTTT. As protein: CAWGQPNAPQHF.

V is TRBV28 and J is TRBJ1-5; no firm D call. This CDR3 region has 12 residues. Germline V gene data show CDR1 as MDHEN and CDR2 as SYDVKM. The V end was cut by 3 bases, the J end by 7 bases, with 7 bases between. CDR3: CASSLAGQPQHF. The CDR3 nucleotides are TGTGCCAGCAGTTTGGCAGGCCAGCCCCAGCATTTT.

The chain carries TRBV11-1 and TRBJ2-2, with unresolved D. Trimming pared 5 bases from V and 3 bases from J, leaving 10 bases between. CDR3 length: 14 residues. Per the germline V gene, CDR1 is SGHAT and CDR2 is FQDESV (reference sequence). Here the CDR3 reads CASSPGEDTGELFF. CDR3 sequence (DNA): TGTGCCAGCAGCCCCGGTGAGGACACCGGGGAGCTGTTTTTT.